This entry lists 3 T cell receptor beta chains sequenced from one sample in a study of T cells in Graves' hyperthyroidism and ophthalmopathy. Researchers amplified the TCR beta CDR3 regions from RNA transcripts. The TCR CDR3 first-round RT-PCR relied on the HTBI primer set. TCRdb re-called the multiplex PCR reads with MiXCR, one entry per CDR3 protein. Here the sample spans under 400,000 distinct CDR3 sequences, approximately 13% being singletons. Sequencing input: blood. Receptor source: a woman in her late teens or twenties with Graves' hyperthyroidism.

This clonotype came up many times. The chain uses TRBV29-1 and TRBJ2-2; D is possibly TRBD2 (7 bases). The germline gives CDR1 SQVTM, CDR2 ANQGSEA. V gave up 5 bases and J gave up 4 bases, with 14 bases separating them. This CDR3 region has 14 residues. The CDR3 DNA follows: TGCAGCGTTCCCGGGGGGCGGGGCACCGGGGAGCTGTTTTTT. Its protein is CSVPGGRGTGELFF.

This clonotype appeared many times. The gene calls are TRBV15 and TRBJ2-6, with D perhaps matching TRBD1 (5 bases). Germline CDR1 reads LNHNV; CDR2 reads YYDKDF (reference sequence). There are 16 residues in the CDR3. Trimming shortened V by 8 bases and J by 0 bases, and 14 bases separated the two germline ends. The CDR3 here is CATEPTAPSGANVLTF. Here the CDR3 DNA reads TGTGCCACCGAGCCGACAGCCCCCTCTGGGGCCAACGTCCTGACTTTC.

The chain combines TRBV6-1 with TRBJ1-4; possible D gene TRBD1, 6 bases. V lost 1 base to trimming and J lost 3 bases, with 9 bases between them. The CDR3 is 15 residues long. CDR1 is MNHNS and CDR2 is SASEGT in the germline V gene. The CDR3 protein is CASSEEGVANEKLFF. As DNA, the CDR3 is TGTGCCAGCAGTGAAGAGGGGGTAGCTAATGAAAAACTGTTTTTT.